A single sample gave rise to the 28 T cell receptor beta chains below, sequenced in a study of regulatory T cells in long-lasting Graves disease. Building the TCR beta libraries relied on iRepertoire HTBI primers, and CDR3 regions underwent Arm-PCR. TCRdb called the multiplex PCR reads again in MiXCR, with one record for every CDR3 protein. Of 580,000 or so distinct CDR3 sequences listed, around 16% are singletons. Time point indicated: newly diagnosed GD, antithyroid drugs for less than 3 months. Scientists built the TCR library using RNA that was extracted from PBMCs. The sample also formed part of further work on T cells in Graves' hyperthyroidism and ophthalmopathy.

This sample comprised peripheral blood mononuclear cells (PBMCs), obtained at new diagnosis, from a patient treated with antithyroid drugs. The source is a man younger than 30 with Graves disease.

This clonotype was seen ten or more times. This rearrangement joins TRBV6-5 to TRBJ2-2; TRBD1 is a possible D gene (6 bases). CDR1 is MNHEY and CDR2 is SVGAGI in the germline V gene. V shed 2 bases and J shed 1 base, with 11 bases lying between them. The CDR3 is 16 amino acids. CDR3 nucleotides: TGTGCCAGCAGTTACAGGACAGAGCAGAACACCGGGGAGCTGTTTTTT. It translates to CASSYRTEQNTGELFF.

The table lists this clonotype with a count of one. The CDR3 sequence: CASSLAWAPNTGELFF. The CDR3 bases are TGCGCCAGCAGCTTGGCGTGGGCGCCGAACACCGGGGAGCTGTTTTTT. The chain combines TRBV5-1 with TRBJ2-2; D is unclear. The CDR3 is 16 amino acids. V dropped 0 bases and J dropped 0 bases, with 9 bases sitting between them. CDR1 is SGHRS and CDR2 is YFSETQ in the germline V gene.

This clonotype was found a few times. The rearrangement joins TRBV27 to TRBJ1-1; D perhaps matches TRBD1 (5 bases). The CDR3 is 13 residues long. CDR1 is MNHEY, CDR2 SMNVEV, per germline (reference sequence). The ends were cut back, 7 bases at V and 3 bases at J, with 12 bases in the middle. The CDR3: CASKIRGYTEAFF. The CDR3 DNA follows: TGTGCCAGCAAAATACGGGGGTACACTGAAGCTTTCTTT.

This clonotype was detected a few times. This rearrangement joins TRBV20-1 to TRBJ2-1; 8 bases are a match to TRBD2. Unmatched junction bases numbered 14, after V lost 5 bases and J lost 8 bases. This CDR3 is built from 15 residues. Germline values: CDR1 DFQATT, CDR2 SNEGSKA (reference sequence). The CDR3 DNA reads as TGCAGTGCTGGCCGGGAGGGGGAAGAGGAGTATGAGCAGTTCTTC. As protein: CSAGREGEEEYEQFF.

At least ten counts were recorded for this clonotype. The chain employs TRBV5-1 and TRBJ2-7; TRBD2 matches at 9 bases. This CDR3 has 15 residues. Germline V CDR1 and CDR2: SGHRS, YFSETQ. V gave up 4 bases and J gave up 3 bases; unmatched junction bases: 8. The CDR3 loop reads CASSALTSGVYEQYF. DNA of the CDR3: TGCGCCAGCAGCGCTCTGACTAGCGGAGTCTACGAGCAGTACTTC.

This clonotype was observed many times. The chain couples TRBV11-1 to TRBJ2-1, with 7 bases matching TRBD2. The length of the CDR3 is 13 residues. The germline V gene encodes CDR1 SGHAT and CDR2 FQDESV (reference sequence). Trimming at V came to 5 bases and at J to 4 bases, leaving 2 bases not matched to a gene. This CDR3 is CASSRTRYNEQFF. Here the CDR3 DNA reads TGTGCCAGCAGCCGGACTAGGTACAATGAGCAGTTCTTC.

This clonotype was counted at least ten times. This chain joins TRBV11-2 and TRBJ2-7; 8 bases align to TRBD1. CDR1 and CDR2 from the germline V gene are SGHAT and FQNNGV. The CDR3 covers 17 residues. Trimming at V came to 4 bases and at J to 3 bases, leaving 14 bases not matched to a gene. CDR3 in amino acids: CASSSPAGRGQDYEQYF. As DNA, the CDR3 is TGTGCCAGCAGCTCCCCGGCAGGTCGGGGACAGGACTACGAGCAGTACTTC.

This clonotype was counted many times. This chain links TRBV12-3 or TRBV12-4 with TRBJ2-4; D may be TRBD2 (5 bases). V was trimmed by 7 bases and J by 3 bases, leaving 13 bases between them. CDR3 length equals 14 residues. The CDR3 reads CASNIRGVKNIQYF. CDR3 nucleotides: TGTGCCAGCAACATTCGGGGAGTCAAAAACATTCAGTACTTC.

This clonotype was seen ten or more times. V gene TRBV5-1 combines with J gene TRBJ2-6; TRBD2 is a possible D gene (5 bases). Per the germline V gene, CDR1 is SGHRS and CDR2 is YFSETQ. V gave up 1 base and J gave up 4 bases, with 9 bases separating them. The CDR3 runs to 15 residues. The CDR3 loop is CASSLSGSGANVLTF. The CDR3 nucleotides read TGCGCCAGCAGCTTGTCGGGGTCCGGGGCCAACGTCCTGACTTTC.

This clonotype showed up many times. V and J are TRBV20-1 and TRBJ2-7, with 9 bases fitting TRBD1. Germline lookup yields CDR1 DFQATT and CDR2 SNEGSKA (reference sequence). Losses at the gene ends were 1 base for V and 3 bases for J; bases not matched to a gene: 7. CDR3 length: 15 amino acids. The CDR3 here is CSARAGDRVNYEQYF. The CDR3 DNA reads TGCAGTGCTAGAGCGGGGGACAGGGTCAACTACGAGCAGTACTTC.

This clonotype was found many times. The J gene is TRBJ2-1, the V gene TRBV7-6; 12 nucleotides match TRBD2. Germline V gene sequence: CDR1 SGHVS, CDR2 FNYEAQ. Trimming removed 2 bases from V and 8 bases from J; junction bases left unmatched: 4. The CDR3 is made up of 15 amino acids. In DNA form, the CDR3 reads TGTGCCAGCAGCTTAACCCTAGCGGGAGGGGATGAGCAGTTCTTC. It codes for CASSLTLAGGDEQFF.

This clonotype has at least ten counts. The rearrangement joins TRBV12-3 or TRBV12-4 to TRBJ2-7; the D gene is possibly TRBD1 (5 bases). The CDR3 spans 12 residues. Trimming stripped 5 bases from V and 3 bases from J, with 8 bases between. The CDR3 DNA reads as TGTGCCAGCAGTAGGACATTCTACGAGCAGTACTTC. Translated: CASSRTFYEQYF.

The chain has TRBV20-1 and TRBJ1-2, with D possibly being TRBD1 (5 bases). The CDR3 sequence is 15 residues long. Germline lookup yields CDR1 DFQATT and CDR2 SNEGSKA (reference sequence). The V end was cut by 0 bases, the J end by 4 bases, with 15 bases between. The CDR3 bases are TGCAGTGCTAGAGATCATAGGGGATGGGGCTATGGCTACACCTTC. Translated: CSARDHRGWGYGYTF.

This rearrangement joins TRBV28 to TRBJ1-1; 7 nucleotides align to TRBD1. V lost 7 bases, J lost 2 bases, and 10 bases stayed unmatched. The CDR3 extends over 15 amino acids. Looked up from germline, CDR1 is MDHEN and CDR2 is SYDVKM. The CDR3 region is CASTDRSGPNTEAFF. Written as DNA, the CDR3 is TGTGCCAGCACGGACAGGTCTGGCCCCAACACTGAAGCTTTCTTT.

This clonotype was picked up a small number of times. This rearrangement joins TRBV5-6 to TRBJ2-1; 12 bases line up with TRBD1. CDR1 is SGHDT, CDR2 YYEEEE, per germline. V dropped 2 bases and J dropped 3; count of bases not matched to a gene: 3. The length of the CDR3 is 16 residues. The CDR3 region is CASSFGTGGRYNEQFF. The CDR3 DNA reads as TGTGCCAGCAGCTTCGGGACAGGGGGCCGCTACAATGAGCAGTTCTTC.

The table lists this clonotype with a few counts. This rearrangement joins TRBV29-1 to TRBJ1-2; TRBD1 is a possible D gene (5 bases). Germline values: CDR1 SQVTM, CDR2 ANQGSEA. V was cut by 4 bases and J by 8 bases, with 20 bases left in between. The CDR3 loop spans 14 amino acids. The DNA for the CDR3 is TGCAGCGTTGCGCGGGCAGGGAGCGCAGGAGGCTACACCTTC. Translated: CSVARAGSAGGYTF. Using reference TRBV29-1 and TRBJ1-2 for the parts outside the CDR3, the full variable domain is SAVISQKPSRDICQRGTSLTIQCQVDSQVTMMFWYRQQPGQSLTLIATANQGSEATYESGFVIDKFPISRPNLTFSTLTVSNMSPEDSSIYLCSVARAGSAGGYTFGSGTRLTVV.

The rearrangement links TRBV10-2 to TRBJ2-3; perhaps TRBD2 as D (5 bases). The V end lost 2 bases, the J end lost 4 bases, and 13 bases lay between the germline ends. This CDR3 spans 15 amino acids. Germline V gene lookup returns CDR1 WSHSY and CDR2 SAAADI. The CDR3 reads CASSEGGTRADTQYF. The CDR3 coding sequence is TGCGCCAGCAGTGAGGGAGGAACTAGGGCAGATACGCAGTATTTT.

The CDR3 region has the DNA TGTGCCAGTAGCTTAGCGGGAGGGGGAGAGGTGCAGTTCTTC. Translated: CASSLAGGGEVQFF. The chain has TRBV19 and TRBJ2-1, with TRBD2 identical over 11 bases. Germline CDR1 is LNHDA and CDR2 is SQIVND (reference sequence). V was pared by 6 bases and J by 12 bases, with 10 bases of the junction left unmatched. The CDR3 spans 14 residues.

This clonotype was detected ten times or more. This rearrangement joins TRBV9 to TRBJ2-3; D ambiguous. The V gene's germline CDR1 is SGDLS and CDR2 YYNGEE. The V end lost 0 bases, the J end lost 4 bases, and 12 bases lay between the germline ends. The CDR3 runs to 15 residues. The CDR3 loop reads CASSVAPIGADTQYF. The DNA of the CDR3 is TGTGCCAGCAGCGTAGCACCAATTGGGGCAGATACGCAGTATTTT.

This clonotype came up many times. V gene TRBV12-3 or TRBV12-4 combines with J gene TRBJ1-2, with D perhaps matching TRBD1 (5 bases). Deletions cut 10 bases from V and 1 base from J, with 16 bases between. The CDR3 sequence is 14 residues long. The CDR3 reads CATSLGRNNYGYTF. As DNA, the CDR3 is TGTGCCACCTCCCTGGGACGGAATAACTATGGCTACACCTTC.

This rearrangement joins TRBV12-5 to TRBJ2-7; 10 nucleotides line up with TRBD1. Per germline, CDR1 LGHNT and CDR2 FRNRAP. This CDR3 spans 14 amino acids. J gave up 3 bases and V 3 bases, and 2 bases lay outside the gene matches. The DNA of the CDR3 is TGTGCTAGTGGTTTAGGGACAGGGGTCTACGAGCAGTACTTC. This sequence encodes CASGLGTGVYEQYF.

This clonotype was observed a few times. J is TRBJ1-5 and V is TRBV27, with a tentative D call TRBD1 (6 bases). The CDR3 is 13 amino acids. Trimming took off 9 bases at V and 4 bases at J, with 13 bases between the two ends. Looked up from germline, CDR1 is MNHEY and CDR2 is SMNVEV (reference sequence). The CDR3 sequence is CASRRGLNQPQHF. CDR3 coding DNA: TGTGCCAGTCGCAGGGGCCTGAATCAGCCCCAGCATTTT.

This clonotype was seen many times. The CDR3 sequence: CSATSLAPTYEQYF. The CDR3 DNA reads as TGCAGTGCCACCTCATTGGCGCCAACCTACGAGCAGTACTTC. This chain uses TRBV20-1 with TRBJ2-7, with D unresolved. V was shortened by 6 bases and J by 2 bases, with 17 bases between the two germline ends. The CDR3 has 14 residues. CDR1 is DFQATT, CDR2 SNEGSKA, per germline (reference sequence).

Points on this clonotype: With a much larger clone just one base away, this may be a read error. The chain employs TRBV20-1 and TRBJ1-1; the D gene is possibly TRBD1 (5 bases). The CDR3 extends over 15 amino acids. The germline V gene encodes CDR1 DFQATT and CDR2 SNEGSKA (reference sequence). V gave up 0 bases and J gave up 1 base, with 12 bases separating them. The CDR3 nucleotides are TGCAGTGCTAGAGATCAGGGACCCACGAACACTGAAGCTTTCTTT. Encoded protein: CSARDQGPTNTEAFF.

The V gene is TRBV10-3, the J gene TRBJ1-1, with D perhaps matching TRBD1 (5 bases). In germline, CDR1 is ENHRY, CDR2 SYGVKD. Trimming took off 7 bases at V and 3 bases at J, with 15 bases between the two ends. The CDR3 loop spans 14 amino acids. The CDR3: CAIMRSGRDTEAFF. As DNA, the CDR3 is TGTGCCATCATGCGGTCGGGGCGGGACACTGAAGCTTTCTTT.

This clonotype was recorded many times. This sequence joins TRBV28 and TRBJ2-7; 9 bases map to TRBD1. The ends lost 6 bases at V and 4 bases at J; junction bases unmatched: 10. The germline gives CDR1 MDHEN, CDR2 SYDVKM. The CDR3 extends over 15 amino acids. Written as DNA, the CDR3 is TGTGCCAGCAGCCCTGTGGGACAGGGCTTGTACGAGCAGTACTTC. Encoded protein: CASSPVGQGLYEQYF.

This clonotype was counted ten times or more. For the CDR3, the DNA is TGTGCCAGCAGCCAGGACGGTCGAGAGACCCAGTACTTC. It specifies CASSQDGRETQYF. The chain uses TRBV7-9 and TRBJ2-5; D gene uncertain. The CDR3 loop spans 13 amino acids. Germline CDR1 is SEHNR and CDR2 is FQNEAQ (reference sequence). V lost 5 bases and J 4 bases, leaving 11 bases between the germline ends.

The sample holds a few counts of this clonotype. V gene TRBV12-3 or TRBV12-4 combines with J gene TRBJ2-3; D ambiguous. The CDR3 runs 11 residues. V was shortened by 4 bases and J by 12 bases, with 11 bases between the two germline ends. The CDR3 DNA reads TGTGCCAGCAGTTCCACAGAGGTCCAGTATTTT. Translation gives CASSSTEVQYF.